The clone carrying this TCR beta chain was observed a few times. CDR1 DFQATT and CDR2 SNEGSKA come from the germline V gene (reference sequence). The length of the CDR3 is 9 residues. Trimming removed 0 bases at V and 7 bases at J, with 1 base between. The protocol was immunoSEQ multiplex PCR, while the TCRdb copy is restricted to in-frame clones and leaves out a portion. The sample includes over 100,000 clones, approximately 90% of them seen just once. The data stem from a study of control samples from healthy donors and cancer patients. This rearrangement joins TRBV20-1 to TRBJ2-7; D is unclear. The sequence was collected from a woman between 45 and 65 years old in good health. The material sequenced was blood. The CDR3 nucleotides read TGCAGTGCTAGAGATGAGCAGTACTTC. It codes for CSARDEQYF.